This T cell receptor beta chain was found in a study of post-analysis software for immune sequencing data. The study's findings and limits: TRBV5-6, TRBV5-1 and TRBV20-1 were among 4 or 5 TRBV segments more frequent in patients than controls.

As for this clonotype: Its antigen is unidentified.

Unique-molecular-identifier-tagged TCR beta cDNA libraries were used. TCRdb analysed the PCR reads with MiXCR anew, one entry per CDR3 protein. The sample records approximately 730,000 distinct CDR3 sequences, 46% being singletons. Germline V gene data show CDR1 as MNHEY and CDR2 as SMNVEV (reference sequence). CDR3 length: 15 amino acids. V was clipped by 6 bases and J by 1 base; unmatched bases: 8. The origin of this receptor is a girl between 5 and 17 years old with multiple sclerosis. The V call is TRBV27, the J call TRBJ1-2, with 7 bases lining up with TRBD1. The sample was blood. CDR3: CASSSTGAFNYGYTF. CDR3 DNA: TGTGCCAGCAGCTCAACAGGGGCCTTTAACTATGGCTACACCTTC.